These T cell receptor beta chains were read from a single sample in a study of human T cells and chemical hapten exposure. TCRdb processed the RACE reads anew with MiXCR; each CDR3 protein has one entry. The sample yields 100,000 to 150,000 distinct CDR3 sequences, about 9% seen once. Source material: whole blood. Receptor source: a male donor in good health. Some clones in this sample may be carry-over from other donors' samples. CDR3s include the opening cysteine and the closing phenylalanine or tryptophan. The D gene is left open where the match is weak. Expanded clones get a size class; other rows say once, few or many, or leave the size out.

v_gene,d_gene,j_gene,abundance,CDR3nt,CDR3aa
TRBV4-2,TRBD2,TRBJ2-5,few,TGTGCCAGCAGCCAAGGCAACGGGGGGGCAGAGACCCAGTACTTC,CASSQGNGGAETQYF
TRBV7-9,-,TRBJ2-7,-,TGTGCCAGCAGCTCTAGTGGTGTGGGGGAGCAGTACTTC,CASSSSGVGEQYF
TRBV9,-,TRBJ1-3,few,TGTGCCAGCAGCGTAGGGGCCGACGCTGGAAACACCATATATTTT,CASSVGADAGNTIYF
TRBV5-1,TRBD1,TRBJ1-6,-,TGCGCCAGCACGGGACAGGGGCTTAATTCACCCCTCCACTTT,CASTGQGLNSPLHF
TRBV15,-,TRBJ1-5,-,TGTGCCACCAGCAGACCACAACAGCCCCAGCATTTT,CATSRPQQPQHF
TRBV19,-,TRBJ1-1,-,TGTGCCAGTAGTGACCGACCCCCTGGGGAAACTGAAGCTTTCTTT,CASSDRPPGETEAFF
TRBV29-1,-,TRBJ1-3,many,TGCAGCGTTGAAACAGGGACTGGAAACACCATATATTTT,CSVETGTGNTIYF
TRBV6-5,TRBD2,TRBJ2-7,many,TGTGCCAGCAGTCCTATCCCTTTAGCGGGGGCTCCCTACGAGCAGTACTTC,CASSPIPLAGAPYEQYF
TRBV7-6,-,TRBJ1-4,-,TGTGCCAGCAGCTTGCAGGCGGGGTCCAAAATTAATAATGAAAAACTGTTTTTT,CASSLQAGSKINNEKLFF
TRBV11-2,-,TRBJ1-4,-,TGTGCCAGCCGGGGGGAAAAACTGTTTTTT,CASRGEKLFF
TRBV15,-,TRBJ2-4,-,TGTGCCACCAGCAGAGATCAGGATCTAGCCAAAAACATTCAGTACTTC,CATSRDQDLAKNIQYF
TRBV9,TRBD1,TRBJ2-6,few,TGTGCCAGCAGCGCCTCCGGGACAGGGGGCGCTGGGGCCAACGTCCTGACTTTC,CASSASGTGGAGANVLTF
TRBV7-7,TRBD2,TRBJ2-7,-,TGTGCCAGCAGCTACGGGATTAGCGGGATCACCTACGAGCAGTACTTC,CASSYGISGITYEQYF
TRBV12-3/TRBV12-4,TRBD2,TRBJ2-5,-,TGTGCCAGCAGCCCGGGGGGGGGGCTAGAGACCCAGTACTTC,CASSPGGGLETQYF
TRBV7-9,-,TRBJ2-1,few,TGTGCCAGCAGCCCAAATTCGGGCTCCGCGGCCCATGAGCAGTTCTTC,CASSPNSGSAAHEQFF
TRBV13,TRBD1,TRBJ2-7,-,TGTGCCAGCAGCATCACCGGGACAGGGAGCTACGAGCAGTACTTC,CASSITGTGSYEQYF
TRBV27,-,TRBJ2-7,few,TGTGCCAGCAGTTTCGGAGGAAACGAGCAGTACTTC,CASSFGGNEQYF
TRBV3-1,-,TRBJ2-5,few,TGTGCCAGCAGCCAAGTCTCCAGCGGAGTAAGAAAGACCCAGTACTTC,CASSQVSSGVRKTQYF
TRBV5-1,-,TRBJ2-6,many,TGCGCCAGCAGCTTGACAGGGTATAGTTCTGGGGCCAACGTCCTGACTTTC,CASSLTGYSSGANVLTF
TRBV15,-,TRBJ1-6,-,TGTGCCACCAGCAGGTCCCCCGGCCCTTCACCCCTCCACTTT,CATSRSPGPSPLHF
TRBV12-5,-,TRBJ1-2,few,TGTGCTAGTGGTTCACCTACCGGGGGGACGGGCTACACCTTC,CASGSPTGGTGYTF
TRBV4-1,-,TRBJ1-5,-,TGCGCCAGCAGCCAGTGGTCAGGGAGCAATCAGCCCCAGCATTTT,CASSQWSGSNQPQHF
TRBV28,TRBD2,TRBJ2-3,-,TGTGCCAGCAGTCCTTATCGGACTAGCGGGGGGTACACAGATACGCAGTATTTT,CASSPYRTSGGYTDTQYF
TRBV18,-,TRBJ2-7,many,TGTGCCAGCTCACCGCCGAGGGCGTACGAGCAGTACTTC,CASSPPRAYEQYF
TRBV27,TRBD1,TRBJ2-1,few,TGTGCCAGCAGTTACAGACAGGGGCTTCTTGCGGGGCGGGGTTACAATGAGCAGTTCTTC,CASSYRQGLLAGRGYNEQFF
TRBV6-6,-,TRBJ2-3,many,TGTGCCAGCAGGGCGACGGGAGATACGCAGTATTTT,CASRATGDTQYF
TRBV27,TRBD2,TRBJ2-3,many,TGTGCCAGCAGTTTATCGGGGACTATCACAGATACGCAGTATTTT,CASSLSGTITDTQYF
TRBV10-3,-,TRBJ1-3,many,TGTGCCACCGCGGGGGTTGGTGGAAACACCATATATTTT,CATAGVGGNTIYF
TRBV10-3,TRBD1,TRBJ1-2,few,TGTGCCATCAGTATGGGACAGGGGGGGGATGGCTACACCTTC,CAISMGQGGDGYTF
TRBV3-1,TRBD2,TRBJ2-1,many,TGTGCCAGCAGCCAAGATTATTCCGGGAGGGCCTCTTCCTCCTACAATGAGCAGTTCTTC,CASSQDYSGRASSSYNEQFF
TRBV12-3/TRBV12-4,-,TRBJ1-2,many,TGTGCCAGCAGCCCCGTCGAGAGTTATGGCTACACCTTC,CASSPVESYGYTF
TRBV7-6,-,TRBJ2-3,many,TGTGCCAGCAGCTTGGGACGGGTCGGCCTTGTGGTAGATACGCAGTATTTT,CASSLGRVGLVVDTQYF
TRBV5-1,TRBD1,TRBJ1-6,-,TGCGCCAGCAGCTCCGGGGACAGGGGAAGCTCCTATAATTCACCCCTCCACTTT,CASSSGDRGSSYNSPLHF
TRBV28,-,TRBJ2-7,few,TGTGCCAGCAGTTTGACATCCTACGAGCAGTACTTC,CASSLTSYEQYF
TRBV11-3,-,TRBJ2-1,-,TGTGCCAGCAGCTTAGCACAGGGATTGAATGAGCAGTTCTTC,CASSLAQGLNEQFF
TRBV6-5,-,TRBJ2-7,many,TGTGCCAGCAGTTACAGCGCCGCCAGGAACTCCTACGAGCAGTACTTC,CASSYSAARNSYEQYF
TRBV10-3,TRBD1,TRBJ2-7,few,TGTGCCATCAGGATAGGGACAGGGGGCGAGCAGTACTTC,CAIRIGTGGEQYF
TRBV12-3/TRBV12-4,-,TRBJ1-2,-,TGTGCCAGCAGTTTAGGGCCCCTAAGCTATGGCTACACCTTC,CASSLGPLSYGYTF
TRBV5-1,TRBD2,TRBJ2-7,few,TGCGCCAGCAGCTTCACTAGCGGGAGCTACGAGCAGTACTTC,CASSFTSGSYEQYF
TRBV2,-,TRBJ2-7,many,TGTGCCAGCAGTGAAATGACAGGCGAGCAGTACTTC,CASSEMTGEQYF
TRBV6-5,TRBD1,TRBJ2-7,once,TGTGCCAGCAGATCCGGGACAGGAGACCTACATTACTACGAGCAGTACTTC,CASRSGTGDLHYYEQYF
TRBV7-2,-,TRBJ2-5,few,TGTGCCAGCACCTCCAGGAATAACCCCCAAGAGACCCAGTACTTC,CASTSRNNPQETQYF
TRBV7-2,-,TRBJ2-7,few,TGTGCCAGCAGCTTAGAAGGTCAAGCCCACTTTGAGCAGTACTTC,CASSLEGQAHFEQYF
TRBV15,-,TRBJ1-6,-,TGTGCCACCAGCAGAGACCCCATAGGCGGTGCCAATTCACCCCTCCACTTT,CATSRDPIGGANSPLHF
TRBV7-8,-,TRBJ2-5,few,TGTGCCAGCAGCCGCGGACCTACGTCAGAGACCCAGTACTTC,CASSRGPTSETQYF
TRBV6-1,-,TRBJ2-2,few,TGTGCCAGCAGTGGTCCAGTACTTCGTCTCGCCGGGGAGCTGTTTTTT,CASSGPVLRLAGELFF
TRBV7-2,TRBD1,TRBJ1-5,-,TGTGCCAGCAGCCTAACAGGGGGCCGGAGCAATCAGCCCCAGCATTTT,CASSLTGGRSNQPQHF
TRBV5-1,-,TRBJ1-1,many,TGCGCCAGCAGCTTAAGGCAGGCGCCCACCCTCATGAACACTGAAGCTTTCTTT,CASSLRQAPTLMNTEAFF
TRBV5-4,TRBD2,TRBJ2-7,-,TGTGCCAGCAGCTCCACCGGCGAGCGGGGCGAGCAGTACTTC,CASSSTGERGEQYF
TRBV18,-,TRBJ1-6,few,TGTGCCAGCTCACCACAGGGAACGGATTCACCCCTCCACTTT,CASSPQGTDSPLHF
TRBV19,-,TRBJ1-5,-,TGTGCCAGTAGTACTAGCCAATATAGCAATCAGCCCCAGCATTTT,CASSTSQYSNQPQHF
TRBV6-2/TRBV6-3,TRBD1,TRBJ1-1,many,TGTGCCAGCAGTTACTCCAGGGGGCGTAACGCGAACACTGAAGCTTTCTTT,CASSYSRGRNANTEAFF
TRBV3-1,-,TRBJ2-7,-,TGTGCCAGCAGCCAAGGAGGGGGACGGGGCGAGCAGTACTTC,CASSQGGGRGEQYF
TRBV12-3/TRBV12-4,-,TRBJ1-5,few,TGTGCCAGCAGTTGGGGGGCGGATCAGCCCCAGCATTTT,CASSWGADQPQHF
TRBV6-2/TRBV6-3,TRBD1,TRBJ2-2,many,TGTGCCAGCAGTTACTCACAGGGGGCCGGGGAGCTGTTTTTT,CASSYSQGAGELFF
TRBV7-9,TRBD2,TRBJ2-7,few,TGTGCCAGCAGCACCAGCTCGGCGGGGGGACCCTACGAGCAGTACTTC,CASSTSSAGGPYEQYF
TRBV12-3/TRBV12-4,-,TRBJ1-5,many,TGTGCCAGCAGTTTAACGGGGCAGGGGTCTCAGCCCCAGCATTTT,CASSLTGQGSQPQHF
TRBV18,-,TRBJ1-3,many,TGTGCCAGCTCCCGGGACGGAAGCTCTGGAAACACCATATATTTT,CASSRDGSSGNTIYF